This TCR beta chain was profiled in a study of blood T cell repertoires in COVID-19. In the original processing: Amplification of reference gene primers was used by the study to estimate nucleated cell counts. The data were produced by immunoSEQ multiplex PCR, yet TCRdb's version contains in-frame clones alone and is incomplete. The D gene and trimming were derived from the DNA, and the V and J assignments and clone size from that table. The profile covers a few hundred thousand clones, with approximately 79% appearing a single time and roughly 4% taken by the ten largest. Germline V lookup: CDR1 GTSNPN, CDR2 SVGIG (reference sequence). The V end lost 4 bases, the J end lost 0 bases, and 18 bases lay between the germline ends. The CDR3 totals 16 residues. This clone came up a few times. Participant-reported clinical history was the basis for cohort assignment.

The sequencing sample was made of PBMCs or T cells enriched from blood (not recorded which). The TCR sequence derives from a man aged 30 to 45 with acute COVID-19. This rearrangement joins TRBV30 to TRBJ1-1; perhaps TRBD1 as D (5 bases). The CDR3 spells CAWNGQLTFMNTEAFF. CDR3 sequence (DNA): TGTGCCTGGAACGGACAACTCACATTTATGAACACTGAAGCTTTCTTT.